The rows below give T cell receptor beta chains drawn from one sample of a study of human T cells and chemical hapten exposure. TCRdb reprocessed the RACE reads with MiXCR, giving one entry per CDR3 protein. This table has about 380,000 distinct CDR3 sequences, 4.5% to 6% appearing once. The sample in question was whole blood, obtained in connection with sensitization to the hapten diphenylcyclopropenone (DPC). Receptor source: a woman aged 45-65 years with alopecia areata. Some clones in this sample may be carry-over from other donors' samples. The CDR3 runs from the conserved cysteine through the conserved F or W. Fields, in order: V gene, D gene, J gene, clone size, CDR3 DNA, CDR3 protein. D genes are given only for firm matches. Not every row has a clone size; where given, it reads once, few, many or a size class.

TRBV12-3/TRBV12-4,-,TRBJ1-5,-,TGTGCCAGCAGTTCAACAGAGGGGAAGCCCCAGCATTTT,CASSSTEGKPQHF
TRBV10-3,-,TRBJ2-7,many,TGTGCCATCAGTGCAACAGGGATCGGCTACGAGCAGTACTTC,CAISATGIGYEQYF
TRBV4-1,-,TRBJ2-3,many,TGCGCCAGCAGCCAAGGACGGGGGGCAGCGGATACGCAGTATTTT,CASSQGRGAADTQYF
TRBV4-1,-,TRBJ2-7,many,TGCGCCAGCAGCCAAGCAGAGTCCTACGAGCAGTACTTC,CASSQAESYEQYF
TRBV18,-,TRBJ1-2,-,TGTGCCAGCTCACCTTTACAAGGGGGCTATGGCTACACCTTC,CASSPLQGGYGYTF
TRBV5-1,-,TRBJ1-6,-,TGCGCCAGCAGCTTGGGGCAGGGGACGAATTCACCCCTCCACTTT,CASSLGQGTNSPLHF
TRBV7-2,TRBD1,TRBJ1-1,many,TGTGCCAGCAACGACAGGGGAGGCACTGAAGCTTTCTTT,CASNDRGGTEAFF
TRBV2,-,TRBJ2-3,-,TGTGCCAGCAGTGAAGTTCCTAGCCGACATACGCAGTATTTT,CASSEVPSRHTQYF
TRBV6-1,-,TRBJ1-1,many,TGTGCCAGCAGCATTCAGGGCGGCACTGAAGCTTTCTTT,CASSIQGGTEAFF
TRBV24-1,TRBD1,TRBJ1-1,-,TGTGCCACCAGAGCTACCGGGACAGGGGTTGACACTGAAGCTTTCTTT,CATRATGTGVDTEAFF
TRBV9,TRBD1,TRBJ2-5,few,TGTGCCAGCAGCGTAGCTCCGACAGGGGGTTTGGGCCAAGAGACCCAGTACTTC,CASSVAPTGGLGQETQYF
TRBV6-2/TRBV6-3,-,TRBJ2-3,many,TGTGCCAGCAGACCACAGGGAGGGCCAGATACGCAGTATTTT,CASRPQGGPDTQYF
TRBV6-6,TRBD1,TRBJ2-1,many,TGTGCCAGCACCATCGACGGGACAGGGCCCAATGAGCAGTTCTTC,CASTIDGTGPNEQFF
TRBV7-9,TRBD1,TRBJ2-6,-,TGTGCCAGCAGGCGAACCGGGACAGGTCCCTCTGGGGCCAACGTCCTGACTTTC,CASRRTGTGPSGANVLTF
TRBV7-9,-,TRBJ1-1,few,TGTGCCAGCAGCTCAGGGGACTTTGAAGCTTTCTTT,CASSSGDFEAFF
TRBV27,-,TRBJ1-1,many,TGTGCCAGCAGCTTAACGGGGGCTGAAGCTTTCTTT,CASSLTGAEAFF
TRBV27,-,TRBJ2-1,many,TGTGCCAGCAGTTTTACCGGGAGCTCCTACAATGAGCAGTTCTTC,CASSFTGSSYNEQFF
TRBV20-1,-,TRBJ2-3,few,TGCAGTGCTAGATCTCCAGATACGCAGTATTTT,CSARSPDTQYF
TRBV7-2,TRBD2,TRBJ2-7,many,TGTGCCAGCAGCTCCGGACTAGCGGGAGAGGAGCAGTACTTC,CASSSGLAGEEQYF
TRBV20-1,-,TRBJ1-5,-,TGCAGTGCTAGTGGTGATCAGCCCCAGCATTTT,CSASGDQPQHF
TRBV2,TRBD2,TRBJ2-1,few,TGTGCCAGCAGTGCACGATCGGGCGGGAGTAATGAGCAGTTCTTC,CASSARSGGSNEQFF
TRBV7-7,TRBD1,TRBJ2-7,many,TGTGCCAGCAGCTTATCAGGGGGCGTCGAGCAGTACTTC,CASSLSGGVEQYF
TRBV12-3/TRBV12-4,-,TRBJ1-5,many,TGTGCCAGCAGTTTCTATGGCAGGGGAGTGAATCAGCCCCAGCATTTT,CASSFYGRGVNQPQHF
TRBV20-1,TRBD2,TRBJ2-3,many,TGCAGTGCTAGTCGGGGGGACGGGACAGATACGCAGTATTTT,CSASRGDGTDTQYF
TRBV2,-,TRBJ1-1,few,TGTGCCAGCAGTGATCCAGGCACGGCGAAGAGTGAAGCTTTCTTT,CASSDPGTAKSEAFF
TRBV24-1,-,TRBJ1-1,-,TGTGCCGCCAGTGATCCCCAAGGGGGGGGGACTGAAGCTTTCTTT,CAASDPQGGGTEAFF
TRBV5-1,TRBD2,TRBJ2-3,many,TGCGCCAGCAGCTTGGTGGGGTCTAGCGGGAGAACAGATACGCAGTATTTT,CASSLVGSSGRTDTQYF
TRBV5-6,-,TRBJ2-5,many,TGTGCCAGCAGCTTCTCATCAGGGTCGGGTCAAGAGACCCAGTACTTC,CASSFSSGSGQETQYF
TRBV7-2,-,TRBJ1-4,many,TGTGCCAGCAGCTTAGTAGGGAATCCCAATGAAAAACTGTTTTTT,CASSLVGNPNEKLFF
TRBV7-9,-,TRBJ2-3,many,TGTGCCAGCAGCCCAGCGGAGGCGCTAGTTCCTCGCACAGATACGCAGTATTTT,CASSPAEALVPRTDTQYF
TRBV6-5,TRBD1,TRBJ2-5,many,TGTGCCAGCAGTTACACGGGACAGGGAGTTACGGAGACCCAGTACTTC,CASSYTGQGVTETQYF
TRBV6-5,-,TRBJ2-6,-,TGTGCCAGCAGTTACGGGACCGGGGCCAACGTCCTGACTTTC,CASSYGTGANVLTF
TRBV5-1,TRBD1,TRBJ1-2,-,TGCGCCAGCAGCTCTACAGGGGGCGATGGCTACACCTTC,CASSSTGGDGYTF
TRBV29-1,-,TRBJ2-2,many,TGCAGCGTTGACTCCAGGGTCACCGGGGAGCTGTTTTTT,CSVDSRVTGELFF
TRBV20-1,-,TRBJ1-1,few,TGCAGTGCTAAAGGGCCGGGCCGGGGCACTGAAGCTTTCTTT,CSAKGPGRGTEAFF
TRBV14,-,TRBJ2-7,many,TGTGCCAGCAGCCAGACCTTCCCAGCGGAGGATGACAGAGAGCAGTACTTC,CASSQTFPAEDDREQYF
TRBV7-9,-,TRBJ2-1,-,TGTGCCAGCAGTCGGGAAGGGGAGGCGAATGAGCAGTTCTTC,CASSREGEANEQFF
TRBV18,TRBD2,TRBJ2-7,many,TGTGCCAGCTCACGTCGGACTAGCGGGACCTACGAGCAGTACTTC,CASSRRTSGTYEQYF
TRBV10-3,-,TRBJ1-1,few,TGTGCCATCAGTGAGTCGACGGCAGGGAGGGTTCGGAACACTGAAGCTTTCTTT,CAISESTAGRVRNTEAFF
TRBV20-1,-,TRBJ2-1,many,TGCAGTGCTAGCTCCCTAGCTACCTACAATGAGCAGTTCTTC,CSASSLATYNEQFF